These 8 T cell receptor beta chains originate from one sample sequenced in a study of regulatory T cells in long-lasting Graves disease. Time point specified: newly diagnosed GD, antithyroid drugs for less than 3 months. Extracted PBMC RNA gave rise to the TCR library. Relying on iRepertoire HTBI primers and Arm-PCR of CDR3 regions, the team built TCR beta libraries. TCRdb called the multiplex PCR reads again in MiXCR, with one record for every CDR3 protein. The data contain over 450,000 distinct CDR3 sequences, 12% of them singletons. The same specimen was also included in a second study, on T cells in Graves' hyperthyroidism and ophthalmopathy.

This material consisted of peripheral blood mononuclear cells (PBMCs), taken at new diagnosis, from a patient treated with antithyroid drugs. The receptors shown here come from a woman aged 25 to 39 with Graves disease.

As regards this clonotype: The junction does not match germline at one end; this may be a read error. The chain's CDR3 is CASSEATAKDTRYF. DNA for the CDR3: TGTGCCAGCAGTGAAGCCACCGCGAAGGATACGCGGTATTTT. J is TRBJ2-3 and V is TRBV2; D uncertain. Germline V gene data show CDR1 as SNHLY and CDR2 as FYNNEI. The CDR3 is made up of 14 amino acids. Combining the CDR3 with reference TRBV2 and TRBJ2-3 gives the whole variable domain EPEVTQTPSHQVTQMGQEVILRCVPISNHLYFYWYRQILGQKVEFLVSFYNNEISEKSEIFDDQFSVERPDGSNFTLKIRSTKLEDSAMYFCASSEATAKDTRYFGPGTRLTVL.

On this clonotype itself: With a much larger clone just one base away, this may be a read error. The chain has TRBV7-2 and TRBJ2-5; 8 bases are a match to TRBD1. Germline assignment: CDR1 SGHTA and CDR2 FQGNSA. Trimming took 5 bases from V and 1 from J; bases not matched to a gene: 3. This CDR3 region has 14 residues. As DNA, the CDR3 is TGTGCCAGCAGCCCGGGACAGGCCCAAGAGACCCAGTACTTC. Translation gives CASSPGQAQETQYF.

The chain uses TRBV12-3 or TRBV12-4 and TRBJ1-5; D not certain. CDR3 length equals 15 residues. The V and J ends lost 2 bases and 5 bases respectively, with 13 bases between them. The CDR3 loop reads CASSLLVRGDQPQHF. The CDR3 coding sequence is TGTGCCAGCAGTTTATTAGTGCGTGGCGATCAGCCCCAGCATTTT.

This clonotype was detected ten times or more. The V gene is TRBV5-1, the J gene TRBJ2-3; D call uncertain. V dropped 4 bases and J dropped 8 bases, with 17 bases sitting between them. Germline CDR1 and CDR2: SGHRS and YFSETQ. The CDR3 runs 14 residues. The DNA of the CDR3 is TGCGCCAGCAGCCCCCGTCCCGGGTTAGTTACGCAGTATTTT. This codes for CASSPRPGLVTQYF.

The chain joins TRBV28 to TRBJ2-7; D remains ambiguous. The germline CDR1 and CDR2 sequences are MDHEN and SYDVKM. The CDR3 is made up of 14 amino acids. The ends were cut back, 5 bases at V and 2 bases at J, with 13 bases in the middle. The CDR3 bases are TGTGCCAGCAGTCCCAGGCTTTTGGCCTACGAGCAGTACTTC. Protein: CASSPRLLAYEQYF.

This clonotype was seen a handful of times. The J gene is TRBJ1-5, the V gene TRBV20-1, with D perhaps matching TRBD1 (5 bases). The CDR3 runs 13 residues. V was cut by 6 bases and J by 6 bases, with 15 bases left in between. CDR1 and CDR2 (germline): DFQATT, SNEGSKA (reference sequence). The CDR3 bases are TGCAGTGCACCTGGGCAGGGTGGTCAGCCCCAGCATTTT. This codes for CSAPGQGGQPQHF.

This clonotype has at least ten counts. This chain links TRBV2 with TRBJ2-3, with D perhaps assigned TRBD1 or TRBD2 (5 bases each). V gave up 4 bases and J gave up 0 bases, with 11 bases separating them. Germline values: CDR1 SNHLY, CDR2 FYNNEI. The CDR3 is 15 amino acids. The CDR3 nucleotides read TGTGCCAGCAGTGGAAATTGGGACAGCACAGATACGCAGTATTTT. It is translated as CASSGNWDSTDTQYF.

Concerning this clonotype: At one end the junction does not follow the germline gene, possibly because of a read error. This sequence joins TRBV6-5 and TRBJ2-2, with D possibly being TRBD2 (6 bases). CDR1 is MNHEY, CDR2 SVGAGI, per germline. CDR3 length equals 12 residues. Here the CDR3 DNA reads TGTGCCAGCAGTTACTCTGGCGGGAAGCTGTTTTTT. Translation gives CASSYSGGKLFF.